Listed here are 3 T cell receptor beta chains from one sample, sequenced in a study of shared clonotypes between healthy human individuals. Naive CD8 cells lacked CD45RO and underwent positive selection for CCR7, leaving out terminally differentiated effector memory CD45RA+ cells. Some clones are missing from TCRdb's copy, which holds only in-frame ones; the method was immunoSEQ multiplex PCR. The top ten clones hold 0.9% to 1.4% of a sample with 2 million or so clones, roughly 95% of them seen once. The specimen sequenced was naive CD8+ T cells sorted from blood. The receptor set was obtained from a young man in good health.

This chain uses TRBV30 with TRBJ2-7; D is unclear. From germline, CDR1 is GTSNPN and CDR2 SVGIG (reference sequence). V was pared by 0 bases and J by 0 bases, with 15 bases between. CDR3 size: 16 residues. The CDR3 sequence is CAWSVGGSLSSYEQYF. CDR3 bases: TGTGCCTGGAGTGTAGGTGGATCTCTTAGCTCCTACGAGCAGTACTTC.

The chain employs TRBV7-2 and TRBJ2-3, with D possibly matching TRBD2 (5 bases). The CDR3 runs to 16 residues. V was shortened by 2 bases and J by 0 bases, with 12 bases between the two germline ends. CDR1 is SGHTA, CDR2 FQGNSA, per germline. CDR3 loop: CASSLSGPLSTDTQYF. Here the CDR3 DNA reads TGTGCCAGCAGCTTAAGCGGACCGTTAAGCACAGATACGCAGTATTTT.

V and J are TRBV6-6 and TRBJ2-7; D gene unclear. V was cut by 8 bases and J by 3 bases, with 8 bases left in between. The length of the CDR3 is 11 residues. The germline gives CDR1 MNHNY, CDR2 SVGAGI (reference sequence). The DNA for the CDR3 is TGTGCCAGCTCGGCCGACTACGAGCAGTACTTC. Translating it yields CASSADYEQYF.